These 24 T cell receptor beta chains came from one sample sequenced in a study of regulatory T cells in long-lasting Graves disease. Regarding time point: persistent/refractory GD, antithyroid drugs over 5 years with positive TRAb. TCR sequences were obtained from RNA taken from PBMCs. Arm-PCR of CDR3 regions with iRepertoire HTBI primers generated TCR beta libraries. MiXCR, run by TCRdb on the multiplex PCR reads, gives a single entry per CDR3 protein. Of 650,000 to 850,000 distinct CDR3 sequences in the sample, around 30% were seen once. This material consisted of peripheral blood mononuclear cells (PBMCs), taken when the disease was refractory, from a patient treated with antithyroid drugs. The receptors were gathered from a female donor with Graves disease.

In the case of this clonotype: One end of the junction fails to match germline, which may point to a read error. The J gene is TRBJ2-4, the V gene TRBV2; D unresolved. The CDR3 loop spans 15 amino acids. Germline lookup yields CDR1 SNHLY and CDR2 FYNNEI. As DNA, the CDR3 is TGTGCCAGCAGTGTGGACCCAAACGCCAAAAACATTCAGTGCTTC. Translation gives CASSVDPNAKNIQCF.

This clonotype was picked up a small number of times. This chain uses TRBV3-1 with TRBJ2-7; D might be TRBD1 (5 bases). This CDR3 comprises 14 residues. From germline, CDR1 is LGHDT and CDR2 YNNKEL (reference sequence). Between the trimmed V and J ends, which lost 2 bases and 2 bases, there was a span of 10 bases. CDR3 sequence: CASSQQGITYEQYF. For the CDR3, the DNA is TGTGCCAGCAGCCAACAGGGAATCACCTACGAGCAGTACTTC.

The chain is built from TRBV10-3 and TRBJ1-1; 9 nucleotides agree with TRBD1. The CDR3 is 14 amino acids. Germline values: CDR1 ENHRY, CDR2 SYGVKD. Trimming at V came to 2 bases and at J to 5 bases, leaving 3 bases not matched to a gene. DNA for the CDR3: TGTGCCATCAGTGAGGGACAGGGGCGGACTGAAGCTTTCTTT. Amino acids: CAISEGQGRTEAFF.

This clonotype was detected only once. The chain has TRBV5-5 and TRBJ2-6, with D possibly being TRBD2 (6 bases). The CDR3 totals 15 residues. Germline-derived CDR1 and CDR2 are SGHKS and YYEKEE (reference sequence). Trimming took off 3 bases at V and 0 bases at J, with 7 bases between the two ends. CDR3 sequence reads: CASSSGSSGANVLTF. The CDR3, as DNA: TGTGCCAGCAGCTCCGGGAGCTCTGGGGCCAACGTCCTGACTTTC.

The chain has TRBV7-9 and TRBJ1-3, with D uncertain. The CDR3 runs to 18 residues. V lost 5 bases and J lost 4, with 24 bases in between. The V gene's germline CDR1 is SEHNR and CDR2 FQNEAQ (reference sequence). CDR3 residues: CASSRDGGSLRSGNTIYF. CDR3 coding DNA: TGTGCCAGCAGCCGTGACGGTGGCAGTTTAAGGTCCGGAAACACCATATATTTT. Based on the CDR3 plus reference TRBV7-9 and TRBJ1-3, the full variable domain is DTGVSQNPRHKITKRGQNVTFRCDPISEHNRLYWYRQTLGQGPEFLTYFQNEAQLEKSRLLSDRFSAERPKGSFSTLEIQRTEQGDSAMYLCASSRDGGSLRSGNTIYFGEGSWLTVV.

The gene calls are TRBV15 and TRBJ1-5; 7 bases line up with TRBD1. The CDR3 spans 14 residues. Looked up from germline, CDR1 is LNHNV and CDR2 is YYDKDF (reference sequence). Trimming removed 3 bases from V and 4 bases from J; junction bases left unmatched: 3. The CDR3 spells CATSRGQQNQPQHF. CDR3 DNA sequence: TGTGCCACCAGCAGGGGACAGCAAAATCAGCCCCAGCATTTT. Full variable domain (missing parts from reference TRBV15 and TRBJ1-5): DAMVIQNPRYQVTQFGKPVTLSCSQTLNHNVMYWYQQKSSQAPKLLFHYYDKDFNNEADTPDNFQSRRPNTSFCFLDIRSPGLGDTAMYLCATSRGQQNQPQHFGDGTRLSIL.

The chain employs TRBV15 and TRBJ1-1, with a weak D call TRBD1 (6 bases). This CDR3 spans 15 amino acids. Trimming took 5 bases from V and 1 from J, leaving 14 bases between them. The germline gives CDR1 LNHNV, CDR2 YYDKDF (reference sequence). Written as DNA, the CDR3 is TGTGCCACCAGCCAAGGGGGGGGACCGAACACTGAAGCTTTCTTT. Its translation: CATSQGGGPNTEAFF.

The chain links TRBV3-1 to TRBJ1-2, with D unresolved. This CDR3 region has 14 residues. Trimming shortened V by 4 bases and J by 7 bases, and 16 bases separated the two germline ends. The germline V gene encodes CDR1 LGHDT and CDR2 YNNKEL (reference sequence). The CDR3: CASSPRRLQVGYTF. The CDR3 DNA reads TGTGCCAGCAGCCCCCGTCGACTCCAGGTTGGCTACACCTTC.

There are a few counts of this clonotype. The rearrangement links TRBV19 to TRBJ2-2; D gene unclear. Trimming took 7 bases from V and 5 from J, leaving 14 bases between them. Per germline, CDR1 LNHDA and CDR2 SQIVND (reference sequence). The CDR3 length is 14 residues. The CDR3: CASTQNDPTGELFF. The CDR3 nucleotides are TGTGCCAGTACCCAAAACGACCCGACCGGGGAGCTGTTTTTT.

The table lists this clonotype with a few counts. The chain joins TRBV11-1 to TRBJ2-2; maybe TRBD2 (6 bases). Trimming shortened V by 6 bases and J by 8 bases, and 19 bases separated the two germline ends. The CDR3 is made up of 15 amino acids. The germline CDR1 and CDR2 sequences are SGHAT and FQDESV (reference sequence). The CDR3 nucleotides are TGTGCCAGCAGATACGGGACTGGAGGGCCGGGGGAGCTGTTTTTT. Amino acids: CASRYGTGGPGELFF.

This clonotype was recorded many times. V usage is TRBV11-2 and J usage is TRBJ2-7, with unresolved D. Germline V gene sequence: CDR1 SGHAT, CDR2 FQNNGV. V was cut by 3 bases and J by 3 bases, with 12 bases left in between. The CDR3 spans 14 residues. CDR3 nucleotide sequence: TGTGCCAGCAGCTTGGTCCGTTCCCACTACGAGCAGTACTTC. This gives the protein CASSLVRSHYEQYF.

To note about this clonotype: Mismatch with germline at one junction end may stem from a read error. J is TRBJ1-2 and V is TRBV12-3 or TRBV12-4, with D uncertain. CDR3 length: 15 amino acids. The CDR3 region has the DNA TGTGTCAGCAGTGTACGAAACAGCGGCTTTGGGGGCTACACCTTC. Its protein product is CVSSVRNSGFGGYTF.

Notes on this clonotype: Since the CDR3 does not end with the conserved phenylalanine or tryptophan, this likely comes from a read error. The chain employs TRBV27 and TRBJ1-2; tentative D call: TRBD1 (5 bases). V was shortened by 5 bases and J by 7 bases, with 14 bases between the two germline ends. The CDR3 is made up of 13 amino acids. Germline CDR1 reads MNHEY; CDR2 reads SMNVEV (reference sequence). For the CDR3, the DNA is TGTGCCAGCAGTCCCTGGGGGGGTGGTGGCTACACCTCC. Its translation is CASSPWGGGGYTS.

This rearrangement joins TRBV18 to TRBJ2-5, with D unresolved. CDR1 and CDR2 (germline): KGHSH, LQKENI. The V end lost 0 bases, the J end lost 5 bases, and 13 bases lay between the germline ends. The CDR3 is made up of 15 amino acids. CDR3 bases: TGTGCCAGCTCACCACCGATGCGTCAGGAGGAGACCCAGTACTTC. Protein sequence: CASSPPMRQEETQYF.

The chain combines TRBV12-3 or TRBV12-4 with TRBJ1-1; TRBD1 agrees at 9 bases. This CDR3 comprises 11 residues. J gave up 10 bases and V 6 bases, and 3 bases lay outside the gene matches. The CDR3 protein is CASSRQGGAFF. The CDR3 bases are TGTGCCAGCAGCCGACAGGGGGGAGCTTTCTTT.

About this clonotype: The junction shows a germline mismatch at one end, possibly a read error. The gene calls are TRBV5-1 and TRBJ2-5; the D is unclear. The CDR3 contains 16 residues. Looked up from germline, CDR1 is SGHRS and CDR2 is YFSETQ. The CDR3 DNA sequence: TGCGCCAGCGTCCTCTCGGGTAGTATTACCGGAGAGACCCAGTGCTTC. Translating gives CASVLSGSITGETQCF.

The chain has TRBV19 and TRBJ1-5; D is unclear. Germline CDR1 LNHDA, CDR2 SQIVND (reference sequence). Deletions cut 6 bases from V and 3 bases from J, with 15 bases between. CDR3 size: 15 residues. CDR3 DNA: TGTGCCAGTAGCCTCCTTCCCCCAAACAATCAGCCCCAGCATTTT. Translation: CASSLLPPNNQPQHF.

The chain is built from TRBV10-3 and TRBJ1-4; no reliable D call. There are 16 residues in the CDR3. Germline CDR1 ENHRY, CDR2 SYGVKD. The V and J ends lost 0 bases and 0 bases respectively, with 8 bases between them. For the CDR3, the DNA is TGTGCCATCAGTGAGTCGTGGAGCGCAACTAATGAAAAACTGTTTTTT. This codes for CAISESWSATNEKLFF.

Of note for this clonotype: Germline and junction disagree at one end, which may indicate a read error. The CDR3 spells CASSAQGSYNSPLYF. As DNA, the CDR3 is TGTGCCAGCAGTGCACAGGGGTCCTATAATTCACCCCTCTACTTT. The chain carries TRBV28 and TRBJ1-6; 7 nucleotides match TRBD1. The length of the CDR3 is 15 residues. The germline CDR1 and CDR2 sequences are MDHEN and SYDVKM.

V gene TRBV29-1 combines with J gene TRBJ2-1; D may correspond to TRBD1 or TRBD2 (5 bases each). Per germline, CDR1 SQVTM and CDR2 ANQGSEA. V was shortened by 7 bases and J by 9 bases, with 16 bases between the two germline ends. CDR3 length: 12 amino acids. CDR3 region: CSAGQGMGEQFF. The CDR3 DNA reads TGCAGCGCGGGGCAGGGAATGGGTGAGCAGTTCTTC.

This sequence joins TRBV12-3 or TRBV12-4 and TRBJ2-7; 10 bases align to TRBD2. Unmatched junction bases numbered 5, after V lost 1 base and J lost 2 bases. The CDR3 runs to 16 residues. The CDR3 bases are TGTGCCAGCAGTTTAGGGGCTAGCGGGAGAGCCTACGAGCAGTACTTC. Protein sequence: CASSLGASGRAYEQYF.

This clonotype was seen a few times. The chain recombines TRBV6-5 with TRBJ1-2; 12 bases are a match to TRBD1. CDR1 is MNHEY and CDR2 is SVGAGI in the germline V gene. The trim removed 1 base at V and 8 bases at J, leaving 11 bases unmatched. The CDR3 runs to 17 residues. CDR3 coding DNA: TGTGCCAGCAGTTACTACCGGGACAGGGGGCCTCAAGGGGGCTACACCTTC. This sequence encodes CASSYYRDRGPQGGYTF.

This clonotype occurred many times. The rearrangement joins TRBV6-5 to TRBJ1-2, with 10 positions matching TRBD1. Germline loops: CDR1 MNHEY, CDR2 SVGAGI. After removal of 4 bases from V and 6 bases from J, the junction contained 11 bases not matched to a gene. The CDR3 length is 16 residues. CDR3 in amino acids: CASSSDGTGVNNGYTF. CDR3 DNA: TGTGCCAGCAGTTCCGATGGGACAGGGGTAAACAATGGCTACACCTTC.

This clonotype was counted only a few times. The rearrangement joins TRBV20-1 to TRBJ1-1, with D perhaps TRBD1 (5 bases). V shed 3 bases and J shed 4 bases, with 9 bases lying between them. The CDR3 spans 12 residues. The germline CDR1 and CDR2 sequences are DFQATT and SNEGSKA (reference sequence). The CDR3: CSASPGTTEAFF. The DNA for the CDR3 is TGCAGTGCTAGTCCAGGGACCACTGAAGCTTTCTTT.